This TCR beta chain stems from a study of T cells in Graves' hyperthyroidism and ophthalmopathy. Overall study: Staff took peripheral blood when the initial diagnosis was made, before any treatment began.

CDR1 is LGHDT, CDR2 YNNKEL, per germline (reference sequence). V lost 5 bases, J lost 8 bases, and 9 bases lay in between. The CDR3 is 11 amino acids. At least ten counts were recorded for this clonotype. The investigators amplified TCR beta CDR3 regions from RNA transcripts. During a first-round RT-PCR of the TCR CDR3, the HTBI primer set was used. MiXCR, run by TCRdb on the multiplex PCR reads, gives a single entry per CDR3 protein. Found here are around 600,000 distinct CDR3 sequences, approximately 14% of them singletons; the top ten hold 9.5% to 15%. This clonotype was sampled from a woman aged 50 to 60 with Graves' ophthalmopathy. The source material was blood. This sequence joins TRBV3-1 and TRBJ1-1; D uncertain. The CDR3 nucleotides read TGTGCCAGCAGCAAGATGACAGAAGCTTTCTTT. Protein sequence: CASSKMTEAFF.